This TCR beta chain was profiled in a study of PD-L1 blockade in urothelial cancer. Study-wide background: Blood was analyzed 3 weeks (second dose) and 6 weeks after treatment start. Points from the study as a whole: Pretreatment peripheral blood TCR clonality that fell below the median predicted better survival among the patients studied.

Profiling relied on immunoSEQ multiplex PCR, and the TCRdb table lists in-frame clones only, not all of them. The profile shows about 43,000 clones, about 91% of them singletons. As for this clone: Its target is not known.

Germline V gene lookup returns CDR1 SQVTM and CDR2 ANQGSEA. The trim removed 1 base at V and 8 bases at J, leaving 10 bases unmatched. This CDR3 is built from 14 residues. The chain uses TRBV29-1 and TRBJ1-2; TRBD1 matches 7 bases. This TCR was recovered from a man aged 80 or over with urothelial cancer. This sample comprised PBMCs, obtained around atezolizumab (anti-PD-L1) treatment. CDR3 coding DNA: TGCAGCGTTGAAGTTATGGGACAGACAGGCGGCTACACCTTC. Its protein product is CSVEVMGQTGGYTF.